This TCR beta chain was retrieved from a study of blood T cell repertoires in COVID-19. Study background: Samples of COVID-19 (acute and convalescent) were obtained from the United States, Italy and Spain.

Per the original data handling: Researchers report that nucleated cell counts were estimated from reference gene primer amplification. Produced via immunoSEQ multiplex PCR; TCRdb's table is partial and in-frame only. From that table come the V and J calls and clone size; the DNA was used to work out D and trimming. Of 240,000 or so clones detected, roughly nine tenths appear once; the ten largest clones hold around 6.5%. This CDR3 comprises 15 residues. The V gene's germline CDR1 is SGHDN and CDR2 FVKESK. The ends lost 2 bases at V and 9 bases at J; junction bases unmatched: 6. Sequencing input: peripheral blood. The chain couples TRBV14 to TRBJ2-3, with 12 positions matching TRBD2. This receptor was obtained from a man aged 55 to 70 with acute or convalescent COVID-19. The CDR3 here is CASSQSSGRVGTQYF. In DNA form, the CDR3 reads TGTGCCAGCAGCCAATCTAGCGGGAGGGTTGGAACGCAGTATTTT.